These T cell receptor beta chains were read from a single sample in a study of long-term antiretroviral therapy in people with HIV. TCRdb's copy holds only in-frame clones and misses some; the assay was immunoSEQ multiplex PCR. The table includes approximately 11,000 clones, about 80% detected once. This specimen consisted of unsorted PBMCs, obtained at the start of antiretroviral therapy, before treatment. All receptors derive from a man between 25 and 39 years old with HIV. CDR3s include the opening cysteine and the closing phenylalanine or tryptophan. D genes are given only for firm matches. Clone size is stated in some rows and not others, as once, few, many or a class when expanded.

CDR3	DNA	D	V	size	J
CASSYSSTANYGYTF	TGTGCCAGCAGTTACTCGTCGACAGCTAACTATGGCTACACCTTC	NA	TRBV6-5	few	TRBJ1-2
CATWPMNTEAFF	TGTGCCACCTGGCCGATGAACACTGAAGCTTTCTTT	NA	TRBV28	NA	TRBJ1-1
CASTKWVTGELFF	TGTGCCAGCACCAAATGGGTTACCGGGGAGCTGTTTTTT	NA	TRBV5-4	NA	TRBJ2-2
CASSLTSGPSDTQYF	TGTGCCAGCAGCTTGACTAGCGGGCCATCAGATACGCAGTATTTT	TRBD2	TRBV11-2	few	TRBJ2-3
CASMGQGTFTDTQYF	TGCGCCAGCATGGGACAGGGGACTTTCACAGATACGCAGTATTTT	TRBD1	TRBV5-1	once	TRBJ2-3
CASSSPQGPALETQYF	TGTGCCAGCAGTTCCCCGCAGGGTCCGGCTCTAGAGACCCAGTACTTC	NA	TRBV28	NA	TRBJ2-5
CASSRWDMMALAFF	TGTGCCAGCAGCCGCTGGGACATGATGGCACTGGCTTTCTTT	NA	TRBV28	NA	TRBJ1-1
CASSPNRGTKSTYEQYF	TGCGCCAGCAGCCCTAATCGGGGGACAAAGTCAACCTACGAGCAGTACTTC	NA	TRBV5-1	NA	TRBJ2-7
CASSLAPGAEQYF	TGTGCCAGCAGCTTAGCGCCAGGAGCCGAGCAGTACTTC	NA	TRBV7-2	NA	TRBJ2-7
CASSIGQVVDYGYTF	TGTGCCAGCAGCATCGGACAGGTCGTTGACTATGGCTACACCTTC	TRBD1	TRBV7-9	NA	TRBJ1-2
CASSLLLQGGNSPLHF	TGTGCCAGCAGCCTATTACTACAGGGAGGAAATTCACCCCTCCACTTT	NA	TRBV7-9	few	TRBJ1-6
CASSTDVSYEQYF	TGTGCCAGCAGTACGGACGTCTCCTACGAGCAGTACTTC	NA	TRBV6-5	NA	TRBJ2-7
CASSLRREVKTYNEQFF	TGTGCCAGCAGTTTAAGGCGGGAGGTTAAGACCTACAATGAGCAGTTCTTC	TRBD2	TRBV28	NA	TRBJ2-1
CASSLGTGEATGNTIYF	TGTGCCAGCAGCTTAGGTACAGGGGAGGCGACTGGAAACACCATATATTTT	TRBD1	TRBV7-6	NA	TRBJ1-3
CASSISGGGESPQHF	TGCGCCAGCAGCATTTCAGGGGGTGGCGAATCGCCCCAGCATTTT	TRBD1	TRBV5-1	NA	TRBJ1-5
CASSLVAASPETQYF	TGTGCCAGCAGCTTAGTGGCGGCGAGCCCCGAGACCCAGTACTTC	NA	TRBV11-2	NA	TRBJ2-5
CASSGGGPAQSTDTQYF	TGTGCCAGCAGTGGAGGTGGTCCAGCTCAAAGCACAGATACGCAGTATTTT	NA	TRBV25-1	NA	TRBJ2-3
CASSLVASRESNQPQHF	TGTGCCAGCAGCTTAGTGGCGTCGAGGGAAAGCAATCAGCCCCAGCATTTT	NA	TRBV7-2	NA	TRBJ1-5
CASSLLVSGNEQFF	TGTGCCAGCAGCTTATTGGTTTCGGGGAATGAGCAGTTCTTC	NA	TRBV11-3	few	TRBJ2-1
CASSRGGVGNTIYF	TGTGCCAGCAGTCGCGGGGGGGTTGGAAACACCATATATTTT	NA	TRBV27	NA	TRBJ1-3
CASTPLTGGEQYF	TGTGCCAGTACCCCGCTAACAGGGGGGGAGCAGTACTTC	TRBD1	TRBV19	NA	TRBJ2-7
CASSKSGTSGVGETQYF	TGCGCCAGCAGCAAGTCCGGGACTAGCGGGGTGGGAGAGACCCAGTACTTC	TRBD2	TRBV4-1	NA	TRBJ2-5
CAISESGTGNQPQHF	TGTGCCATCAGTGAGTCCGGGACAGGCAATCAGCCCCAGCATTTT	TRBD1	TRBV10-3	NA	TRBJ1-5
CATSPGAGQYVYEQYF	TGTGCCACCAGCCCGGGGGCGGGACAGTATGTCTACGAGCAGTACTTC	NA	TRBV15	NA	TRBJ2-7
CASSVDRVLAGANVLTF	TGTGCCAGCAGCGTGGACAGGGTATTAGCCGGGGCCAACGTCCTGACTTTC	TRBD1	TRBV5-8	NA	TRBJ2-6
CASSTQGSSGNTIYF	TGTGCCAGTAGTACCCAGGGGTCCTCTGGAAACACCATATATTTT	NA	TRBV19	NA	TRBJ1-3
CSVTSAQSFYEQYF	TGCAGCGTGACGAGTGCCCAAAGCTTCTACGAGCAGTACTTC	NA	TRBV29-1	NA	TRBJ2-7
CASSQDYWNTEAFF	TGTGCCAGCAGCCAAGATTACTGGAACACTGAAGCTTTCTTT	NA	TRBV14	few	TRBJ1-1
CASSQRQGLADEQFF	TGTGCCAGCAGCCAAAGGCAGGGGCTAGCTGATGAGCAGTTCTTC	NA	TRBV11-1	NA	TRBJ2-1
CASSRGSGVSTDTQYF	TGTGCCAGCAGCCGGGGTAGCGGGGTTAGCACAGATACGCAGTATTTT	TRBD2	TRBV5-6	NA	TRBJ2-3
CASSPGGETEAFF	TGTGCCAGTAGTCCAGGGGGGGAAACTGAAGCTTTCTTT	TRBD1	TRBV19	few	TRBJ1-1
CAWSGLAGYNEQFF	TGTGCCTGGAGTGGACTAGCGGGCTACAATGAGCAGTTCTTC	TRBD2	TRBV30	NA	TRBJ2-1
CASSEPGVGNQPQHF	TGTGCCAGCAGTGAACCAGGGGTGGGCAATCAGCCCCAGCATTTT	NA	TRBV2	NA	TRBJ1-5
CASSVGPAGGDNEQFF	TGTGCCAGCAGCGTAGGTCCAGCGGGGGGGGACAATGAGCAGTTCTTC	TRBD2	TRBV9	few	TRBJ2-1
CSARDEDTQYF	TGCAGTGCTAGAGATGAAGATACGCAGTATTTT	NA	TRBV20-1	NA	TRBJ2-3
CASSLPAGARPNSYEQYF	TGTGCCAGCAGCTTGCCGGCAGGGGCAAGGCCCAACTCCTACGAGCAGTACTTC	NA	TRBV5-6	NA	TRBJ2-7
CASSQPSGGDYTGELFF	TGTGCCAGCAGCCAGCCTAGCGGGGGGGATTACACCGGGGAGCTGTTTTTT	TRBD2	TRBV4-2	NA	TRBJ2-2
CASSDARDGNEQFF	TGCGCCAGCAGTGACGCCAGAGATGGCAATGAGCAGTTCTTC	NA	TRBV10-1	few	TRBJ2-1
CASSQPPGGGEQYF	TGTGCCAGCAGCCAACCACCAGGGGGGGGCGAGCAGTACTTC	NA	TRBV7-3	once	TRBJ2-7
CASSPPATYEQYF	TGTGCCAGCAGTCCCCCTGCCACCTACGAGCAGTACTTC	NA	TRBV7-8	NA	TRBJ2-7
CATSRDLPVGSYEQYF	TGTGCCACCAGCAGAGATCTCCCCGTAGGGTCCTACGAGCAGTACTTC	NA	TRBV15	NA	TRBJ2-7
CASSLVQGTDTQYF	TGTGCCAGCAGCTTAGTACAGGGTACAGATACGCAGTATTTT	NA	TRBV11-2	few	TRBJ2-3
CASSPPGGYSEAFF	TGCGCCAGCAGCCCTCCAGGGGGTTATAGTGAAGCTTTCTTT	TRBD1	TRBV4-1	NA	TRBJ1-1